These 18 T cell receptor beta chains originate from one sample sequenced in a study of shared clonotypes between healthy human individuals. CD45RO-negative, CCR7-positively selected cells formed the naive CD8 fraction, excluding terminally differentiated effector memory CD45RA+ cells. Data came from immunoSEQ multiplex PCR; TCRdb stores just in-frame clones and leaves some out. The table shows about 2 million clones, with around 96% occurring only once. Sequencing input: naive CD8+ T cells sorted from blood. The receptors come from a man between 18 and 35 years old in good health.

The chain combines TRBV7-9 with TRBJ2-3; TRBD2 aligns across 10 bases. This CDR3 has 15 amino acids. Germline V CDR1 and CDR2: SEHNR, FQNEAQ (reference sequence). V gave up 5 bases and J gave up 4 bases; unmatched junction bases: 6. The DNA of the CDR3 is TGTGCCAGCAGCGGAGCGGGAGGGTTCTCAGATACGCAGTATTTT. This gives the protein CASSGAGGFSDTQYF.

This chain connects TRBV9 to TRBJ1-2, with D perhaps matching TRBD1 (5 bases). The CDR3 extends over 15 amino acids. Germline CDR1 reads SGDLS; CDR2 reads YYNGEE. The germline V and J ends were trimmed by 3 bases and 0 bases, with 12 bases remaining between them. The CDR3 spells CASSASDTPNYGYTF. Written as DNA, the CDR3 is TGTGCCAGCAGCGCCTCGGACACCCCTAACTATGGCTACACCTTC.

J is TRBJ2-2 and V is TRBV5-8, with TRBD1 matching over 8 bases. The CDR3 consists of 15 residues. Trimming cost V 3 bases and J 1 base; bases outside gene matches: 2. CDR1 is SGHTS, CDR2 YDEGEE, per germline. The CDR3 sequence: CASSWDRKNTGELFF. The CDR3 nucleotides read TGTGCCAGCAGCTGGGACAGGAAGAACACCGGGGAGCTGTTTTTT.

On this clone itself: Other DNA sequences in this sample translate to the same CDR3. The rearrangement links TRBV27 to TRBJ2-5, with 7 bases lining up with TRBD2. V lost 5 bases, J lost 1 base, and 4 bases stayed unmatched. Germline V lookup: CDR1 MNHEY, CDR2 SMNVEV (reference sequence). The length of the CDR3 is 14 residues. In DNA form, the CDR3 reads TGTGCCAGCAGTACCCTAGCGGCCCAAGAGACCCAGTACTTC. Amino acids: CASSTLAAQETQYF.

The rearrangement uses TRBV12-5 and TRBJ1-1; D is perhaps TRBD1 (6 bases). This CDR3 comprises 14 residues. V was cut by 5 bases and J by 0 bases, with 10 bases left in between. Germline assignment: CDR1 LGHNT and CDR2 FRNRAP. The CDR3 coding sequence is TGTGCTAGTGGTAAGGACAGCCTGAACACTGAAGCTTTCTTT. Residues: CASGKDSLNTEAFF.

The CDR3 DNA reads as TGTGCCAGCAGCGCGTTAGGGGGCTGGGTTTGGACGCAGTATTTT. Its protein product is CASSALGGWVWTQYF. The rearrangement joins TRBV27 to TRBJ2-3, with 7 bases fitting TRBD1. With V trimmed by 6 bases and J by 9 bases, 15 bases remained unmatched. Germline loops: CDR1 MNHEY, CDR2 SMNVEV (reference sequence). This CDR3 is built from 15 residues.

With regard to this clone: Other DNA variants within this sample encode the same CDR3. The chain is built from TRBV5-4 and TRBJ1-1; D is uncertain. With 3 bases removed from V and 3 bases from J, the gap between germline ends came to 6 bases. Germline V gives CDR1 SGHNT, CDR2 YYREEE (reference sequence). The CDR3 spans 12 residues. CDR3 DNA: TGTGCCAGCAGCTACGGAGACACTGAAGCTTTCTTT. Encoded protein: CASSYGDTEAFF.

The chain is built from TRBV29-1 and TRBJ2-7; D is perhaps TRBD1 or TRBD2 (5 bases each). Between the trimmed V and J ends, which lost 3 bases and 0 bases, there was a span of 12 bases. Per the germline V gene, CDR1 is SQVTM and CDR2 is ANQGSEA. The CDR3 runs 14 residues. The CDR3 DNA is TGCAGCGTTGATTCCGGGACGCACTCCTACGAGCAGTACTTC. Its protein is CSVDSGTHSYEQYF.

The chain employs TRBV6-5 and TRBJ2-7; D possibly corresponds to TRBD1 (6 bases). The ends were cut back, 2 bases at V and 7 bases at J, with 12 bases in the middle. This CDR3 has 13 residues. Germline V gene data show CDR1 as MNHEY and CDR2 as SVGAGI. DNA for the CDR3: TGTGCCAGCAGTTACACACAGGGTTCTGAGCAGTACTTC. This encodes CASSYTQGSEQYF.

The chain carries TRBV2 and TRBJ2-1, with 7 bases aligning to TRBD2. V shed 8 bases and J 9 bases; nucleotides not matched to a gene: 7. The CDR3 is made up of 12 amino acids. Germline-derived CDR1 and CDR2 are SNHLY and FYNNEI. CDR3: CASLGLKSEQFF. As DNA, the CDR3 is TGTGCCAGCCTGGGACTAAAAAGTGAGCAGTTCTTC.

The chain links TRBV25-1 to TRBJ2-5; D may be TRBD1 (6 bases). Germline CDR1 reads MGHDK; CDR2 reads SYGVNS. This CDR3 is built from 16 residues. Deletions cut 1 base from V and 1 base from J, with 13 bases between. The CDR3 loop is CASSEFGQNPQETQYF. CDR3 sequence (DNA): TGTGCCAGCAGTGAATTTGGACAGAACCCCCAAGAGACCCAGTACTTC.

This clone showed up just once. One junction end disagrees with the germline gene, perhaps due to a read error. The rearrangement uses TRBV9 and TRBJ1-6; no firm D call. Germline V CDR1 and CDR2: SGDLS, YYNGEE. CDR3 length equals 8 residues. The CDR3 DNA reads as TGTGCCGTGGGAAGTTTAAACTTT. Translation: CAVGSLNF.

The rearrangement links TRBV4-1 to TRBJ2-7; D tentatively reads TRBD1 or TRBD2 (5 bases each). Germline V gene lookup returns CDR1 MGHRA and CDR2 YSYEKL. The CDR3 spans 14 residues. V was cut by 0 bases and J by 7 bases, with 13 bases left in between. CDR3: CASSQEGAPGEQYF. The CDR3 DNA reads as TGCGCCAGCAGCCAAGAAGGGGCGCCGGGGGAGCAGTACTTC.

This chain connects TRBV30 to TRBJ1-2; the D is unclear. Per the germline V gene, CDR1 is GTSNPN and CDR2 is SVGIG (reference sequence). V was shortened by 4 bases and J by 4 bases, with 4 bases between the two germline ends. The CDR3 consists of 10 residues. The CDR3 loop is CAWKAYGYTF. Here the CDR3 DNA reads TGTGCCTGGAAGGCCTATGGCTACACCTTC.

The gene calls are TRBV25-1 and TRBJ2-7; TRBD2 matches at 14 bases. Germline-derived CDR1 and CDR2 are MGHDK and SYGVNS. This CDR3 has 15 amino acids. The trim removed 8 bases at V and 7 bases at J, leaving 10 bases unmatched. The CDR3 DNA sequence: TGTGCCAGCTCGACTAGCGGGGGGGCCGTAGGGGAGCAGTACTTC. Amino acids: CASSTSGGAVGEQYF.

The gene calls are TRBV27 and TRBJ2-2; D assignment may be TRBD1 or TRBD2 (5 bases each). V was trimmed by 6 bases and J by 7 bases, leaving 12 bases between them. The germline CDR1 and CDR2 sequences are MNHEY and SMNVEV (reference sequence). CDR3 size: 13 residues. CDR3 sequence: CASSPGRVGELFF. DNA of the CDR3: TGTGCCAGCAGCCCGGGACGGGTCGGGGAGCTGTTTTTT.

The V call is TRBV11-2, the J call TRBJ2-2; a weak D match, TRBD1 (6 bases). The CDR3 spans 16 residues. V lost 2 bases, J lost 3 bases, and 13 bases lay in between. The V gene's germline CDR1 is SGHAT and CDR2 FQNNGV. The chain's CDR3 is CASSLSQGWDTGELFF. Here the CDR3 DNA reads TGTGCCAGCAGCTTATCACAGGGTTGGGACACCGGGGAGCTGTTTTTT. The full variable domain, rest sourced from reference TRBV11-2 and TRBJ2-2, is EAGVAQSPRYKIIEKRQSVAFWCNPISGHATLYWYQQILGQGPKLLIQFQNNGVVDDSQLPKDRFSAERLKGVDSTLKIQPAKLEDSAVYLCASSLSQGWDTGELFFGEGSRLTVL.

The V and J genes are TRBV28 and TRBJ1-3; no definite D call. The germline gives CDR1 MDHEN, CDR2 SYDVKM. Trimming shortened V by 3 bases and J by 4 bases, and 7 bases separated the two germline ends. There are 13 residues in the CDR3. The CDR3 nucleotides are TGTGCCAGCAGTTTTGTGGGGGGAAACACCATATATTTT. This codes for CASSFVGGNTIYF.